Listed below are T cell receptor beta chains from one sample, sequenced in a study of T cell changes during pregnancy in multiple sclerosis. Some clones are missing from TCRdb's copy, which holds only in-frame ones; the method was immunoSEQ multiplex PCR. The table has 35,000 to 50,000 clones, roughly nine tenths seen once. The source material was CD4+ T cells from peripheral blood mononuclear cells, sampled in the first trimester of pregnancy. Receptor source: a female donor with multiple sclerosis, enrolled in a pregnancy study. Both conserved end residues are part of each CDR3. D genes are given only for firm matches. Clone size is shown for a subset of rows, as once, few, many or a class of expanded clone.

d_call: TRBD2; j_call: TRBJ2-7; v_call: TRBV5-1; clone_size: .; cdr3_nt: TGCGCCAGCAGCTTGTCCCCTAGCGGAGAGTACGAGCAGTACTTC; cdr3_aa: CASSLSPSGEYEQYF
d_call: .; j_call: TRBJ2-1; v_call: TRBV5-1; clone_size: .; cdr3_nt: TGCGCCAGCAGCTTGGTTTTGGAGAATGAGCAGTTCTTC; cdr3_aa: CASSLVLENEQFF
d_call: TRBD1; j_call: TRBJ2-1; v_call: TRBV18; clone_size: .; cdr3_nt: TGTGCCAGCTCACGGGACAGAAAATACAATGAGCAGTTCTTC; cdr3_aa: CASSRDRKYNEQFF
d_call: .; j_call: TRBJ2-3; v_call: TRBV5-1; clone_size: .; cdr3_nt: TGCGCCAGCAGACGAGGACTTGATAGGGTGAAGGGCACAGATACGCAGTATTTT; cdr3_aa: CASRRGLDRVKGTDTQYF
d_call: .; j_call: TRBJ2-6; v_call: TRBV11-2; clone_size: .; cdr3_nt: TGTGCCAGCAGCGAGACACCTGGGGCCAACGTCCTGACTTTC; cdr3_aa: CASSETPGANVLTF
d_call: TRBD1; j_call: TRBJ1-5; v_call: TRBV27; clone_size: few; cdr3_nt: TGTGCCAGCAGTTTGACAGGGGGCAATCAGCCCCAGCATTTT; cdr3_aa: CASSLTGGNQPQHF
d_call: .; j_call: TRBJ2-2; v_call: TRBV25-1; clone_size: .; cdr3_nt: TGTGCCAGCAGGGGGCTCGGGTACACCGGGGAGCTGTTTTTT; cdr3_aa: CASRGLGYTGELFF
d_call: TRBD1; j_call: TRBJ2-1; v_call: TRBV28; clone_size: once; cdr3_nt: TGTGCCAGCAGCTACCGGGACAGTATGTACAATGAGCAGTTCTTC; cdr3_aa: CASSYRDSMYNEQFF
d_call: .; j_call: TRBJ1-4; v_call: TRBV28; clone_size: .; cdr3_nt: TGTGCCAGCAGTAAACTGACCAGGGCGGTAAAGGAAAAACTGTTTTTT; cdr3_aa: CASSKLTRAVKEKLFF
d_call: TRBD2; j_call: TRBJ2-3; v_call: TRBV9; clone_size: .; cdr3_nt: TGTGCCAGCAGCGTCTCCGGGACTAGCGGGTTTACGCAGTATTTT; cdr3_aa: CASSVSGTSGFTQYF
d_call: .; j_call: TRBJ2-1; v_call: TRBV7-7; clone_size: .; cdr3_nt: TGTGCTAGCAGCGCCGGGACTTTATCGAATGAGCAGTTCTTC; cdr3_aa: CASSAGTLSNEQFF
d_call: .; j_call: TRBJ2-5; v_call: TRBV14; clone_size: .; cdr3_nt: TGTGCCAGCAGCCAGCTCGGGACAAGAGGGACCCAGTACTTC; cdr3_aa: CASSQLGTRGTQYF
d_call: TRBD1; j_call: TRBJ1-1; v_call: TRBV5-4; clone_size: .; cdr3_nt: TGTGCCAGCAGCGGGGGACAGGGGAGGGTCACTGAAGCTTTCTTT; cdr3_aa: CASSGGQGRVTEAFF
d_call: TRBD1; j_call: TRBJ1-1; v_call: TRBV19; clone_size: .; cdr3_nt: TGTGCCAGTAGTCATGATGTAGGGGGCCCAAGGGCTGAAGCTTTCTTT; cdr3_aa: CASSHDVGGPRAEAFF
d_call: .; j_call: TRBJ2-7; v_call: TRBV6-5; clone_size: .; cdr3_nt: TGTGCCAGCAGTCACACCCGGGACAAGAACTACGAGCAGTACTTC; cdr3_aa: CASSHTRDKNYEQYF
d_call: TRBD1; j_call: TRBJ2-1; v_call: TRBV5-1; clone_size: few; cdr3_nt: TGCGCCAGCAGCCAGGGGACAGGGTCCTACAATGAGCAGTTCTTC; cdr3_aa: CASSQGTGSYNEQFF
d_call: .; j_call: TRBJ1-2; v_call: TRBV6-5; clone_size: .; cdr3_nt: TGTGCCAGCAGTGAATCAGGGTTAGGCTACACCTTC; cdr3_aa: CASSESGLGYTF